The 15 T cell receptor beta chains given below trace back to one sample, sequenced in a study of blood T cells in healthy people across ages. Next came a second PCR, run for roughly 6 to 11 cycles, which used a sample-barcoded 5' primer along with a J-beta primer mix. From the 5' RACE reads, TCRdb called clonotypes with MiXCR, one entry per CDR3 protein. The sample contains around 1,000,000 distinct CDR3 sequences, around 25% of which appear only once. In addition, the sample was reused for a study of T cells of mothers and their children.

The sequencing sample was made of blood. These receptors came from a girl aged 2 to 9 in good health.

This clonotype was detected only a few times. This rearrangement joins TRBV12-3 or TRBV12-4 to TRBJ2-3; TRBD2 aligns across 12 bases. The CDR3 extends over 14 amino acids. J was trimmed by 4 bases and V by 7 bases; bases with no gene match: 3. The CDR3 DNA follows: TGTGCCAGCATTGGGACTAGCGGGCCAGATACGCAGTATTTT. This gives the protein CASIGTSGPDTQYF.

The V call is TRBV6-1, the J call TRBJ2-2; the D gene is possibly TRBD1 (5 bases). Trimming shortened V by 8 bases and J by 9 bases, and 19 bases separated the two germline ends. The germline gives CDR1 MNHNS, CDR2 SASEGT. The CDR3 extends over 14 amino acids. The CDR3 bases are TGTGCCAGCTCTGACAGCCGGGCGACCCGGGAGCTGTTTTTT. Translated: CASSDSRATRELFF.

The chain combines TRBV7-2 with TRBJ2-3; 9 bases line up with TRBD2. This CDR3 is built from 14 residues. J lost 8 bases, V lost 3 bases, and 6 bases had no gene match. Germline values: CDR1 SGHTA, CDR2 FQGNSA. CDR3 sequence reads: CASSLLAGPGTQYF. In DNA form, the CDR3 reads TGTGCCAGCAGCTTGCTAGCGGGGCCAGGTACGCAGTATTTT.

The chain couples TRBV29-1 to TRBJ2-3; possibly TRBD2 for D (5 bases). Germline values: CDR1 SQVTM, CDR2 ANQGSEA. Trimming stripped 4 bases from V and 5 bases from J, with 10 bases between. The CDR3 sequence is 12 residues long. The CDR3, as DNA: TGCAGCGTTGTTCGGGGTCAAGATACGCAGTATTTT. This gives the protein CSVVRGQDTQYF.

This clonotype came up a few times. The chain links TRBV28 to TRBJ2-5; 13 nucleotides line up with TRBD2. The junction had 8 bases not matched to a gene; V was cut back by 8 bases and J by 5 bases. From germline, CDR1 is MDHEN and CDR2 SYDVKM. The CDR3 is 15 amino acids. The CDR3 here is CASSGLAGARETQYF. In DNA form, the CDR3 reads TGTGCCAGCTCAGGACTAGCGGGAGCCCGGGAGACCCAGTACTTC.

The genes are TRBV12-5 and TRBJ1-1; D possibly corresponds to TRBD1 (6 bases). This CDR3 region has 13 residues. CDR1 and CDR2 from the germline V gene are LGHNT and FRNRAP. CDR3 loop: CADTGTHNTEAFF. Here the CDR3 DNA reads TGTGCCGATACAGGGACCCATAACACTGAAGCTTTCTTT.

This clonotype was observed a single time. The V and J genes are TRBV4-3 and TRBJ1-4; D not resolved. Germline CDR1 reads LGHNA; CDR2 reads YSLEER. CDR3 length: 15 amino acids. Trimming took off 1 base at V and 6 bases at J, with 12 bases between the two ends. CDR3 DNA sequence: TGCGCCAGCAGCCAAGGAAGGGCTTCATATGAAAAACTGTTTTTT. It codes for CASSQGRASYEKLFF.

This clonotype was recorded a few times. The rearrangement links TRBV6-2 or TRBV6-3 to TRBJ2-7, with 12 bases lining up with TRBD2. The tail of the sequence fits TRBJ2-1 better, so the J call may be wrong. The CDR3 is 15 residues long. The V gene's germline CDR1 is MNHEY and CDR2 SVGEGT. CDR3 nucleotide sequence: TGTGCCAGCAGATTGGGACTAGCGGGTTTGAATGAGCAGTTCTTC. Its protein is CASRLGLAGLNEQFF.

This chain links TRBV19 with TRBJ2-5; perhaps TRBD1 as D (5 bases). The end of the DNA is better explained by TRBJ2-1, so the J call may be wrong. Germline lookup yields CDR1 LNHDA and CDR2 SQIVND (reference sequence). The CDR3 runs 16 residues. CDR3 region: CASSPNRYSAYNEQFF. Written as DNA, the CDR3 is TGTGCCAGTAGTCCCAACAGGTACTCAGCGTACAATGAGCAGTTCTTC.

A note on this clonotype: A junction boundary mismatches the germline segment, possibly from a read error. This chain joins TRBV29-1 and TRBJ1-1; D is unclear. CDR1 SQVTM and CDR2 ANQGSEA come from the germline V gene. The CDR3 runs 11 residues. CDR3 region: CSVVVLTEALF. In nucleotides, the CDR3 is TGCAGCGTTGTGGTTCTCACTGAAGCTCTCTTT.

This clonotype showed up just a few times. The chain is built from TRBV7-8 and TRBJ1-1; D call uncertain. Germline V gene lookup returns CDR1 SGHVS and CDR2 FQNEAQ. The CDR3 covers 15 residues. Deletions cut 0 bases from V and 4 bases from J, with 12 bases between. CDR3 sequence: CASSLALVMATEAFF. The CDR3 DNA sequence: TGTGCCAGCAGCTTAGCTCTTGTTATGGCCACTGAAGCTTTCTTT.

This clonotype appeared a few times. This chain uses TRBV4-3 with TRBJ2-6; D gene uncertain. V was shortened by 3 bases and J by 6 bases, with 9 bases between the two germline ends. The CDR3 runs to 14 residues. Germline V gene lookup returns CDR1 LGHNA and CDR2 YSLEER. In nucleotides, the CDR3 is TGCGCCAGCAGCCAGGCGCTTGCGGCCAACGTCCTGACTTTC. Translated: CASSQALAANVLTF.

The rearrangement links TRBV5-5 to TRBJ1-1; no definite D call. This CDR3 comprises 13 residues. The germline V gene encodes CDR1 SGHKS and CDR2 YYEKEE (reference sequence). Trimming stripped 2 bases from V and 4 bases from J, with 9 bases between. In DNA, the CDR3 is TGTGCCAGCAGCTTAGTAGGGCTCACTGAAGCTTTCTTT. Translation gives CASSLVGLTEAFF.

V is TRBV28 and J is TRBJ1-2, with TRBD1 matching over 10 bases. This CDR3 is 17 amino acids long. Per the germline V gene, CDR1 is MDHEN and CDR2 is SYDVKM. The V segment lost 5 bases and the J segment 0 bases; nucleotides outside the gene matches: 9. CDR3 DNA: TGTGCCAGCAGTCTCCGGGACAGGGGCGTACCTAACTATGGCTACACCTTC. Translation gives CASSLRDRGVPNYGYTF.

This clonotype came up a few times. The CDR3: CASSASENNEQFF. The CDR3 coding sequence is TGTGCCAGCAGCGCGAGCGAAAACAATGAGCAGTTCTTC. The chain has TRBV27 and TRBJ2-1, with D unresolved. Looked up from germline, CDR1 is MNHEY and CDR2 is SMNVEV (reference sequence). The V and J ends lost 6 bases and 5 bases respectively, with 11 bases between them. CDR3 length: 13 residues.